This T cell receptor beta chain was sequenced during a study of blood T cell repertoires in COVID-19. Study in general: Material from acute and convalescent COVID-19 was sourced from the United States, Italy and Spain.

Individuals drawn from some 25 US areas were about 18 to 95 years old. Two negative PCRs, clearance, or symptom resolution had been documented for recovered Cohort 3 donors. TCRdb's table, derived via immunoSEQ multiplex PCR, lists solely in-frame clones and lacks some. Of 250,000 or so clones detected, 84% appear once; the ten largest clones hold 1.8%. Germline V lookup: CDR1 LGHNA, CDR2 YSLEER. The CDR3 covers 16 residues. Between the trimmed V and J ends, which lost 0 bases and 1 base, there was a span of 12 bases. This clone occurred once. The V gene is TRBV4-3, the J gene TRBJ2-5; D remains ambiguous. The source material was PBMCs or T cells enriched from blood (not recorded which). This sequence originates from a man aged 60 to 75 who had recovered from COVID-19. The CDR3 loop reads CASSQDLRSGQETQYF. CDR3 nucleotides: TGCGCCAGCAGCCAAGATTTAAGATCGGGCCAAGAGACCCAGTACTTC.